A selection of T cell receptor beta chains follows, all from one sample in a study of cytomegalovirus exposure and HLA in healthy donors. Here immunoSEQ multiplex PCR was the method, and the copy in TCRdb shows in-frame clones only, minus some. This table holds under 95,000 clones. Source material: PBMCs. The receptors come from a man aged 45-65 years in good health and CMV-seronegative. The conserved cysteine and the conserved F or W are not part of the CDR3 here. Fields, in order: V gene, CDR3 protein.

TRBV28	ASSLAGLEQY
TRBV6-5	ASSTGEGTGELF
TRBV5-6	ASSLVAGGVTDTQY
TRBV27	ASRRNPGMNTGELF
TRBV5-4	ASSLVGVRAYEQY
TRBV28	ASSLPGTGENEQF
TRBV11-2	ASSLKSDGYT
TRBV7-9	ASSPGPLNEKLF
TRBV15	ATSRGRTGLFAEAF
TRBV7-3	ASSFDRADEQY
TRBV4-3	ASSRGGDRGLSGANVLT